The 16 T cell receptor beta chains below come from one sample, sequenced in a study of blood T cell repertoires in COVID-19 (TCRdb year 2020). The library was generated by the immunoSEQ multiplex PCR assay. TCRdb re-hosts the immuneACCESS table, in-frame sequences only. Its copies lack some clones; in the studies checked, an unresolved V gene accounts for under half of them, and the cause for the rest is not known. This sample comprises tens of thousands of clones, roughly 87% of them detected only once. Clones ranked in the top ten supply just under 3% of the sample. The sequencing sample was made of peripheral blood. The receptors come from a man at least 80 years old with acute or convalescent COVID-19.

The chain recombines TRBV10-1 with TRBJ2-1, with D unclear. The germline gives CDR1 WNHNN, CDR2 SYGVQD (reference sequence). V was clipped by 6 bases and J by 2 bases, with 14 bases between them. The CDR3 spans 15 residues. The CDR3 DNA reads as TGCGCCAGCAGCTCCGGCGGAGCTCCCTACAATGAGCAGTTCTTC. This encodes CASSSGGAPYNEQFF.

Here the CDR3 DNA reads TGCGCCAGCAGTGAGTCGAGGACAGGGAGCCACGAGCAGTACTTC. Protein sequence: CASSESRTGSHEQYF. This chain joins TRBV10-1 and TRBJ2-7, with TRBD1 matching 8 bases. The trim removed 0 bases at V and 5 bases at J, leaving 6 bases unmatched. From germline, CDR1 is WNHNN and CDR2 SYGVQD (reference sequence). The CDR3 is 15 amino acids.

The chain is built from TRBV6-5 and TRBJ2-5; 7 nucleotides line up with TRBD2. There are 15 residues in the CDR3. Germline V gives CDR1 MNHEY, CDR2 SVGAGI. Trimming took 4 bases from V and 5 from J; bases not matched to a gene: 10. The CDR3 DNA follows: TGTGCCAGCAGTTCAGAAAGGACTAGGATTGAGACCCAGTACTTC. Translated: CASSSERTRIETQYF.

The rearrangement links TRBV2 to TRBJ2-3; TRBD2 aligns across 8 bases. J was trimmed by 5 bases and V by 4 bases; bases with no gene match: 8. Germline V gene sequence: CDR1 SNHLY, CDR2 FYNNEI. This CDR3 contains 15 residues. The CDR3 spells CASSVTAGVVDTQYF. The DNA for the CDR3 is TGTGCCAGCAGTGTAACAGCGGGAGTGGTAGATACGCAGTATTTT.

V and J are TRBV6-2 or TRBV6-3 and TRBJ1-2; TRBD1 agrees at 8 bases. The CDR3 totals 15 residues. The J segment lost 0 bases and the V segment lost 2 bases, leaving 2 bases of the junction unmatched. The germline CDR1 and CDR2 sequences are MNHEY and SVGEGT. The chain's CDR3 is CASSYGTGPNYGYTF. CDR3 in DNA: TGTGCCAGCAGTTACGGGACAGGACCTAACTATGGCTACACCTTC.

The rearrangement uses TRBV3-1 (or the pseudogene TRBV3-2) and TRBJ2-1; TRBD2 matches 9 bases. The CDR3 runs 14 residues. The V and J ends lost 4 bases and 9 bases, in that order; junction bases with no gene match: 7. The germline V gene has CDR1 LGHDT and CDR2 YNNKEL (reference sequence). The CDR3: CASSRRTSEIEQFF. The CDR3 nucleotides are TGTGCCAGCAGCCGCCGGACTAGCGAGATTGAGCAGTTCTTC.

This sequence joins TRBV10-2 and TRBJ2-2; 8 positions agree with TRBD1. This CDR3 comprises 15 residues. Trimming cost V 6 bases and J 6 bases; bases outside gene matches: 9. The germline V gene has CDR1 WSHSY and CDR2 SAAADI. Here the CDR3 DNA reads TGCGCCAGCAGGGATATAGGACAGGGTCCCGGGGAGCTGTTTTTT. Translating it yields CASRDIGQGPGELFF.

This chain links TRBV9 with TRBJ2-2; 10 nucleotides align to TRBD2. The V gene's germline CDR1 is SGDLS and CDR2 YYNGEE. The CDR3 length is 18 residues. V trimming: 4 bases; J trimming: 7 bases; junction bases outside the gene matches: 16. CDR3: CASSPMGGLAGVNGELFF. In DNA form, the CDR3 reads TGTGCCAGCAGCCCCATGGGAGGTCTAGCGGGAGTTAACGGGGAGCTGTTTTTT.

The chain links TRBV5-3 to TRBJ1-4, with D perhaps matching TRBD1 (5 bases). Being an ORF, TRBV5-3 has a function that is uncertain. The CDR3 covers 14 residues. Trimming left V 0 bases short and J 6 bases short, with 9 bases between. The CDR3 spells CARSLEGMDEKLFF. The CDR3, as DNA: TGTGCCAGAAGCTTGGAGGGGATGGATGAAAAACTGTTTTTT.

About this clone: One junction end does not reproduce the germline sequence, and a read error may be involved. The V call is TRBV2, the J call TRBJ1-3, with 9 bases lining up with TRBD1. The CDR3 has 15 amino acids. The germline CDR1 and CDR2 sequences are SNHLY and FYNNEI. Here the CDR3 reads CAGSGTGHSGNTIYF. In DNA form, the CDR3 reads TGTGCCGGCAGTGGGACAGGGCACTCTGGAAACACCATATATTTT.

The chain is built from TRBV5-6 and TRBJ1-2; 8 bases agree with TRBD1. J gave up 5 bases and V 2 bases, and 11 bases lay outside the gene matches. The germline CDR1 and CDR2 sequences are SGHDT and YYEEEE. The CDR3 is made up of 16 amino acids. In DNA, the CDR3 is TGTGCCAGCAGCTTTTACCAGAACAGGGGGGAGTATGGCTACACCTTC. It specifies CASSFYQNRGEYGYTF.

This chain links TRBV19 with TRBJ2-2, with D maybe TRBD2 (5 bases). The V end was cut by 6 bases, the J end by 4 bases, with 12 bases between. CDR1 and CDR2 (germline): LNHDA, SQIVND (reference sequence). This CDR3 is built from 14 residues. The CDR3 here is CASSGLGVTGELFF. The CDR3 nucleotides read TGTGCCAGTAGCGGGCTGGGAGTCACCGGGGAGCTGTTTTTT. Together with reference TRBV19 and TRBJ2-2, the CDR3 gives the full variable domain: DGGITQSPKYLFRKEGQNVTLSCEQNLNHDAMYWYRQDPGQGLRLIYYSQIVNDFQKGDIAEGYSVSREKKESFPLTVTSAQKNPTAFYLCASSGLGVTGELFFGEGSRLTVL.

This clone was seen more than once but under ten times. The V call is TRBV5-1, the J call TRBJ1-2; D ambiguous. Trimming took off 4 bases at V and 0 bases at J, with 10 bases between the two ends. Germline CDR1 and CDR2: SGHRS and YFSETQ. CDR3 length: 14 residues. CDR3 sequence (DNA): TGCGCCAGCAGCCCCCAGGTTTCTAACTATGGCTACACCTTC. Protein product: CASSPQVSNYGYTF.

The rearrangement uses TRBV5-1 and TRBJ1-4, with 8 bases identical to TRBD1. CDR3 length equals 14 residues. Germline V gene sequence: CDR1 SGHRS, CDR2 YFSETQ. Unmatched junction bases numbered 5, after V lost 4 bases and J lost 6 bases. The CDR3 coding sequence is TGCGCCAGCAGCAAGGACAGGGCGCATGAAAAACTGTTTTTT. Translating it yields CASSKDRAHEKLFF.

In this sample, this clone turned up a few times. The chain couples TRBV9 to TRBJ2-1; 11 bases are shared with TRBD2. CDR1 is SGDLS, CDR2 YYNGEE, per germline. The junction had 7 bases not matched to a gene; V was cut back by 4 bases and J by 4 bases. The CDR3 extends over 16 amino acids. The CDR3 DNA follows: TGTGCCAGCAGCTTTTCAGGACTAGCGGGTTACAATGAGCAGTTCTTC. Its translation: CASSFSGLAGYNEQFF.

The gene calls are TRBV28 and TRBJ1-5; the match to TRBD1 covers 7 bases. This CDR3 is 16 amino acids long. Germline loops: CDR1 MDHEN, CDR2 SYDVKM. V trimming: 6 bases; J trimming: 1 base; junction bases outside the gene matches: 9. The CDR3 is CASSKTGKGSNQPQHF. For the CDR3, the DNA is TGTGCCAGCAGCAAGACAGGGAAGGGAAGCAATCAGCCCCAGCATTTT.